This T cell receptor (beta chain) was identified in a study of blood T cell repertoires in COVID-19. Study-wide background: Acute-phase and convalescent COVID-19 samples originated in the United States, Italy and Spain. T cells, B-cell-depleted T cells, or PBMCs supplied cDNA or gDNA.

This clone appeared a few times. Seattle researchers signed up patients amid active infection and tracked them longitudinally. V was pared by 2 bases and J by 3 bases, with 8 bases between. There are 12 residues in the CDR3. Germline V gene lookup returns CDR1 GTSNPN and CDR2 SVGIG (reference sequence). Under the authors' procedure: For nucleated cells, counts were estimated from reference gene primer amplification. Using immunoSEQ multiplex PCR, the repertoire was profiled, and TCRdb retains in-frame clones only, with some absent. The DNA gave D and trimming, while V, J and clone size come from that table. Counted here are approximately 13,000 clones, just over 70% occurring once; the ten biggest clones make up over 6%.

The chain has TRBV30 and TRBJ2-7; weak D call: TRBD2 (6 bases). The sequenced sample consisted of peripheral blood. The source is a man aged 60-69 years with COVID-19, enrolled during active disease. In nucleotides, the CDR3 is TGTGCCTGGAGTCGGGAGCGCTACGAGCAGTACTTC. Its translation: CAWSRERYEQYF.